Listed below are T cell receptor beta chains from one sample, sequenced in a study of control samples from healthy donors and cancer patients. TCRdb's copy holds only in-frame clones and misses some; the assay was immunoSEQ multiplex PCR. This sample yields approximately 190,000 clones, of which 91% are seen a single time; approximately 2% belongs to the top ten. The sequencing input was blood. The source of these receptors is a man aged 25-45 years in good health. CDR3s include the opening cysteine and the closing phenylalanine or tryptophan. The D gene is left open where the match is weak. Size values are once, few and many counts, or a class for expanded clones, and some rows have none.

v_call	cdr3_length	clone_size	d_call	j_call	cdr3_aa	cdr3_nt
TRBV14	13	NA	NA	TRBJ1-6	CASKGSANSPLHF	TGTGCCAGCAAGGGCAGCGCTAATTCACCCCTCCACTTT
TRBV5-1	14	NA	NA	TRBJ2-1	CASSGRTTYNEQFF	TGCGCCAGCAGCGGGAGGACTACCTACAATGAGCAGTTCTTC
TRBV2	15	NA	TRBD2	TRBJ2-1	CASSEQASGYNEQFF	TGTGCCAGCAGTGAACAGGCTAGCGGCTACAATGAGCAGTTCTTC
TRBV9	11	NA	NA	TRBJ1-2	CASPREIGYTF	TGTGCCAGCCCCAGGGAGATAGGCTACACCTTC
TRBV10-1	13	NA	TRBD1	TRBJ2-7	CASRNDRDYEQYF	TGCGCCAGCAGGAACGACAGGGACTACGAGCAGTACTTC
TRBV28	14	NA	NA	TRBJ2-2	CASISGTNTGELFF	TGTGCCAGCATTTCTGGGACGAACACCGGGGAGCTGTTTTTT
TRBV5-1	15	NA	NA	TRBJ1-2	CASRELQEVNYGYTF	TGCGCCAGCAGGGAGCTACAGGAAGTTAACTATGGCTACACCTTC
TRBV28	17	NA	TRBD1	TRBJ1-2	CASRSPGTGTFWRGYTF	TGTGCCAGCCGCTCTCCCGGGACAGGGACCTTTTGGCGGGGCTACACCTTC
TRBV5-1	14	NA	TRBD1	TRBJ1-1	CASSSTGGLTEAFF	TGCGCCAGCAGCTCCACAGGGGGCCTAACTGAAGCTTTCTTT
TRBV15	11	NA	NA	TRBJ2-3	CATGTTDTQYF	TGTGCCACCGGTACTACAGATACGCAGTATTTT
TRBV2	15	once	TRBD1	TRBJ2-2	CASRFGTGGTGELFF	TGTGCCAGCAGGTTCGGGACAGGGGGCACCGGGGAGCTGTTTTTT
TRBV30	13	NA	NA	TRBJ1-1	CAWNKASNTEAFF	TGTGCCTGGAACAAAGCTTCGAACACTGAAGCTTTCTTT
TRBV5-1	15	NA	NA	TRBJ2-7	CASSLAVSLGYEQYF	TGCGCCAGCAGCTTGGCCGTCTCCCTGGGATACGAGCAGTACTTC
TRBV7-9	16	NA	TRBD2	TRBJ2-1	CASSVPSGGAGNEQFF	TGTGCCAGCAGCGTACCAAGCGGGGGGGCAGGGAATGAGCAGTTCTTC
TRBV5-1	15	NA	TRBD1	TRBJ2-1	CASSLEGQGLGEQFF	TGCGCCAGCAGCTTGGAGGGACAGGGATTAGGTGAGCAGTTCTTC
TRBV20-1	15	NA	NA	TRBJ2-2	CSASIGPLGTGELFF	TGCAGTGCTAGTATAGGCCCCCTAGGCACCGGGGAGCTGTTTTTT
TRBV10-3	16	NA	TRBD2	TRBJ2-1	CAIALDGGGAFVEQFF	TGTGCCATCGCACTGGATGGCGGGGGGGCCTTCGTTGAGCAGTTCTTC
TRBV11-1	16	NA	TRBD1	TRBJ1-1	CASSPWTGEPNTEAFF	TGTGCCAGCAGCCCATGGACAGGGGAACCGAACACTGAAGCTTTCTTT
TRBV2	12	NA	NA	TRBJ2-7	CASKAGTYEQYF	TGTGCCAGCAAGGCAGGAACCTACGAGCAGTACTTC
TRBV7-3	15	NA	TRBD2	TRBJ2-3	CASSIAGAPTDTQYF	TGTGCCAGCAGCATAGCGGGGGCGCCCACAGATACGCAGTATTTT
TRBV6-4	15	NA	TRBD1	TRBJ1-2	CASRTGVSPFVGYTF	TGTGCCAGCAGGACAGGGGTCTCCCCATTTGTCGGCTACACCTTC
TRBV4-1	15	NA	TRBD1	TRBJ1-4	CASSHNQGAKEKLFF	TGCGCCAGCAGCCACAACCAGGGGGCTAAGGAAAAACTGTTTTTT
TRBV4-1	16	NA	TRBD1	TRBJ1-6	CASSQVQGLYNSPLHF	TGCGCCAGCAGCCAAGTACAGGGGTTATATAATTCACCCCTCCACTTT
TRBV2	16	NA	NA	TRBJ1-1	CASSEALHAGNRKAFF	TGTGCCAGCAGTGAAGCGCTTCATGCGGGGAATAGAAAAGCTTTCTTT
TRBV4-2	14	NA	NA	TRBJ1-1	CASSQDWENTEAFF	TGTGCCAGCAGCCAAGATTGGGAAAACACTGAAGCTTTCTTT
TRBV7-8	16	NA	NA	TRBJ1-1	CASSLERVRVNTEAFF	TGTGCCAGCAGCTTAGAACGCGTCAGGGTGAACACTGAAGCTTTCTTT
TRBV7-9	13	NA	NA	TRBJ1-1	CASSLQGNTEAFF	TGTGCCAGCAGCTTGCAGGGGAACACTGAAGCTTTCTTT
TRBV5-8	13	NA	NA	TRBJ2-5	CASSRTSSGTQYF	TGTGCCAGCAGCCGTACAAGTAGTGGGACCCAGTACTTC
TRBV12-3/TRBV12-4	13	NA	NA	TRBJ1-1	CASSGGQYTEAFF	TGTGCCAGCAGTGGAGGACAGTACACTGAAGCTTTCTTT
TRBV7-2	16	NA	NA	TRBJ1-6	CASSLQGDAYNSPLHF	TGTGCCAGCAGCCTACAGGGAGACGCCTATAATTCACCCCTCCACTTT
TRBV29-1	15	NA	NA	TRBJ1-2	CSVEEFRAGYYGYTF	TGCAGCGTTGAAGAATTTCGTGCCGGATACTATGGCTACACCTTC
TRBV19	13	NA	NA	TRBJ1-3	CASRQFGGNTIYF	TGTGCCAGTCGACAGTTTGGTGGAAACACCATATATTTT
TRBV18	14	once	NA	TRBJ2-7	CASSPAGSAYEQYF	TGTGCCAGCTCACCAGCGGGTTCCGCCTACGAGCAGTACTTC
TRBV11-3	16	once	NA	TRBJ2-3	CASSLDRREGTDTQYF	TGTGCCAGCAGCTTAGACAGGAGGGAGGGCACAGATACGCAGTATTTT
TRBV6-1	16	NA	NA	TRBJ1-3	CASSEAGVAAGNTIYF	TGTGCCAGCAGTGAGGCGGGGGTAGCTGCTGGAAACACCATATATTTT
TRBV2	15	once	NA	TRBJ1-5	CASSNEQVNNQPQHF	TGTGCCAGCAGCAATGAGCAGGTTAACAATCAGCCCCAGCATTTT
TRBV27	14	once	NA	TRBJ2-1	CASSLLGHVGEQFF	TGTGCCAGCAGTTTATTGGGACACGTAGGAGAGCAGTTCTTC
TRBV12-5	11	NA	NA	TRBJ2-7	CASGLVDEQYF	TGTGCTAGTGGTTTGGTAGACGAGCAGTACTTC
TRBV7-9	15	NA	NA	TRBJ1-5	CASSQTGNSNQPQHF	TGTGCCAGCAGCCAAACAGGGAATAGCAATCAGCCCCAGCATTTT
TRBV11-2	15	NA	NA	TRBJ2-2	CATGYRGKNTGELFF	TGTGCCACGGGCTACCGGGGGAAGAACACCGGGGAGCTGTTTTTT
TRBV14	13	NA	NA	TRBJ2-1	CASSHLGGGEQFF	TGTGCCAGCAGCCATCTTGGGGGAGGTGAGCAGTTCTTC
TRBV4-1	17	NA	TRBD2	TRBJ2-7	CASSLLPLSGGPSEQYF	TGCGCCAGCAGCCTCCTTCCCCTTAGCGGGGGGCCCTCCGAGCAGTACTTC
TRBV9	14	NA	NA	TRBJ1-1	CASSVGGAGTEAFF	TGTGCCAGCAGCGTAGGAGGGGCAGGCACTGAAGCTTTCTTT
TRBV11-3	15	NA	TRBD2	TRBJ2-7	CASSLGLAGVNEQYF	TGTGCCAGCAGCTTAGGACTAGCGGGGGTAAACGAGCAGTACTTC
TRBV11-2	16	NA	NA	TRBJ2-7	CASSLAGISASYEQYF	TGTGCCAGCAGCTTAGCGGGCATCAGCGCATCCTACGAGCAGTACTTC
TRBV3-1/TRBV3-2	15	NA	TRBD1	TRBJ2-1	CASSLGQGSYNEQFF	TGTGCCAGCAGCCTCGGACAGGGATCCTACAATGAGCAGTTCTTC
TRBV11-2	18	NA	NA	TRBJ1-1	CASSLDFREQGQNTEAFF	TGTGCCAGCAGCTTAGATTTTCGGGAACAGGGACAGAACACTGAAGCTTTCTTT
TRBV21-1	15	NA	NA	TRBJ1-5	CASPTRPPGNQPQHF	TGTGCCAGCCCGACGCGCCCTCCCGGGAATCAGCCCCAGCATTTT
TRBV5-1	14	NA	NA	TRBJ2-3	CASSLSASQDTQYF	TGCGCCAGCAGCTTGTCGGCTAGCCAAGATACGCAGTATTTT
TRBV7-2	15	NA	TRBD1	TRBJ2-5	CASSLGTGVMETQYF	TGTGCCAGCAGCCTCGGGACAGGGGTTATGGAGACCCAGTACTTC
TRBV27	17	NA	TRBD2	TRBJ2-1	CASSTNRRGDSYNEQFF	TGTGCCAGCAGTACAAACCGGCGGGGGGACTCCTACAATGAGCAGTTCTTC
TRBV11-2	16	NA	TRBD2	TRBJ2-5	CASSPTRLAGGETQYF	TGTGCCAGCAGCCCTACTCGACTAGCGGGGGGGGAGACCCAGTACTTC
TRBV18	14	NA	NA	TRBJ1-2	CASSPTGGTYGYTF	TGTGCCAGCTCCCCAACGGGGGGGACCTATGGCTACACCTTC
TRBV4-1	16	NA	TRBD2	TRBJ2-3	CASSKTSGGAPDTQYF	TGCGCCAGCAGCAAGACTAGCGGGGGGGCTCCAGATACGCAGTATTTT
TRBV5-1	17	NA	TRBD2	TRBJ2-7	CASSTGLAGRAAYEQYF	TGCGCCAGCAGCACGGGACTAGCGGGGAGAGCGGCCTACGAGCAGTACTTC
TRBV3-1/TRBV3-2	15	once	NA	TRBJ1-2	CASSQDTRQGHGYTF	TGTGCCAGCAGCCAAGATACCCGTCAGGGACATGGCTACACCTTC
TRBV5-5	15	NA	TRBD1	TRBJ1-2	CASSLEGTGTYGYTF	TGTGCCAGCAGCTTGGAGGGGACAGGGACCTATGGCTACACCTTC